A single sample gave rise to the 15 T cell receptor beta chains below, sequenced in a study of shared clonotypes between healthy human individuals. Profiled with immunoSEQ multiplex PCR; TCRdb holds only in-frame clones, not every one. The sample shows approximately 590,000 clones, about 95% of them seen only once. CD45RO-negative CD8 cells positively selected for CCR7 made up the naive population, which excluded terminally differentiated effector memory CD45RA+ cells. The material sequenced was naive CD8+ T cells sorted from blood. The origin of the receptors is a woman aged 30 to 39 in good health.

This sequence joins TRBV5-6 and TRBJ2-7; the match to TRBD1 covers 8 bases. This CDR3 contains 15 residues. Germline CDR1 SGHDT, CDR2 YYEEEE. V lost 3 bases to trimming and J lost 3 bases; unmatched junction nucleotides: 8. CDR3 region: CASSYDRGGNYEQYF. CDR3 bases: TGTGCCAGCAGCTACGACAGGGGTGGAAACTACGAGCAGTACTTC. Variable domain in full (rest from reference TRBV5-6 and TRBJ2-7): DAGVTQSPTHLIKTRGQQVTLRCSPKSGHDTVSWYQQALGQGPQFIFQYYEEEERQRGNFPDRFSGHQFPNYSSELNVNALLLGDSALYLCASSYDRGGNYEQYFGPGTRLTVT.

This rearrangement joins TRBV11-2 to TRBJ1-1; D is possibly TRBD1 (5 bases). The CDR3 runs to 13 residues. V lost 2 bases and J lost 4, with 8 bases in between. The germline CDR1 and CDR2 sequences are SGHAT and FQNNGV. The CDR3 protein is CASSLMRGTEAFF. The CDR3 nucleotides are TGTGCCAGCAGCTTAATGAGGGGCACTGAAGCTTTCTTT. The whole variable domain, remainder taken from reference TRBV11-2 and TRBJ1-1, is EAGVAQSPRYKIIEKRQSVAFWCNPISGHATLYWYQQILGQGPKLLIQFQNNGVVDDSQLPKDRFSAERLKGVDSTLKIQPAKLEDSAVYLCASSLMRGTEAFFGQGTRLTVV.

The chain links TRBV10-2 to TRBJ2-3, with D perhaps given as TRBD1 or TRBD2 (5 bases each). CDR1 is WSHSY and CDR2 is SAAADI in the germline V gene. The CDR3 has 15 amino acids. Trimming removed 8 bases at V and 4 bases at J, with 19 bases between. The CDR3 DNA reads TGCGCCAGCTGGGGGATGGGGAGTGTGTCAGATACGCAGTATTTT. Amino acids: CASWGMGSVSDTQYF.

This chain links TRBV12-5 with TRBJ2-6; perhaps TRBD1 as D (5 bases). With 5 bases removed from V and 5 bases from J, the gap between germline ends came to 19 bases. The germline CDR1 and CDR2 sequences are LGHNT and FRNRAP. This CDR3 contains 17 residues. CDR3: CASGDCQGQSRANVLTF. CDR3 coding DNA: TGTGCTAGTGGTGACTGTCAAGGACAAAGTCGGGCCAACGTCCTGACTTTC.

With respect to this clone: The identical CDR3 is also encoded by other nucleotide sequences in the sample. The chain couples TRBV11-2 to TRBJ2-7; D is uncertain. This CDR3 has 11 amino acids. V was cut by 6 bases and J by 3 bases, with 6 bases left in between. Germline V lookup: CDR1 SGHAT, CDR2 FQNNGV. The CDR3 DNA reads TGTGCCAGCAGTTACAGCTACGAGCAGTACTTC. Translating it yields CASSYSYEQYF.

This clone was counted a few times. The V call is TRBV28, the J call TRBJ1-2; 8 bases align to TRBD1. The V gene's germline CDR1 is MDHEN and CDR2 SYDVKM. The CDR3 loop spans 17 amino acids. V trimming: 3 bases; J trimming: 4 bases; junction bases outside the gene matches: 13. The CDR3 here is CASSFLTPGGDGYGYTF. The CDR3 nucleotides are TGTGCCAGCAGTTTTCTGACTCCAGGGGGCGACGGCTATGGCTACACCTTC.

V is TRBV7-9 and J is TRBJ2-1, with D possibly being TRBD1 or TRBD2 (5 bases each). This CDR3 comprises 12 residues. V gave up 5 bases and J gave up 7 bases, with 9 bases separating them. Per germline, CDR1 SEHNR and CDR2 FQNEAQ (reference sequence). CDR3 coding DNA: TGTGCCAGCAGCACGGGGCGGAATGAGCAGTTCTTC. Translating gives CASSTGRNEQFF.

This chain uses TRBV27 with TRBJ2-5; tentative D call: TRBD2 (6 bases). Germline-derived CDR1 and CDR2 are MNHEY and SMNVEV (reference sequence). Trimming removed 7 bases at V and 12 bases at J, with 15 bases between. The CDR3 spans 11 residues. CDR3 coding DNA: TGTGCCAGCATCGGGCCGGAGGGAAAGTACTTC. Translation gives CASIGPEGKYF.

The J gene is TRBJ2-3, the V gene TRBV18; tentatively, D is TRBD2 (5 bases). Germline values: CDR1 KGHSH, CDR2 LQKENI. This CDR3 has 17 amino acids. V was clipped by 0 bases and J by 0 bases, with 13 bases between them. The CDR3 DNA sequence: TGTGCCAGCTCACCACCGGCAATCGGAGGAAGCACAGATACGCAGTATTTT. This gives the protein CASSPPAIGGSTDTQYF.

The chain couples TRBV27 to TRBJ2-1, with TRBD1 as a possible D gene (5 bases). The CDR3 is made up of 13 amino acids. CDR1 is MNHEY and CDR2 is SMNVEV in the germline V gene (reference sequence). V lost 7 bases, J lost 4 bases, and 11 bases lay in between. The CDR3 is CASTTGLYNEQFF. DNA of the CDR3: TGTGCCAGCACAACAGGATTATACAATGAGCAGTTCTTC.

This chain joins TRBV2 and TRBJ2-1, with 14 bases aligning to TRBD2. Germline V gene lookup returns CDR1 SNHLY and CDR2 FYNNEI. The V gene end was trimmed by 6 bases and the J gene end by 7 bases; junction bases not matched to a gene: 8. This CDR3 has 16 amino acids. The CDR3 coding sequence is TGTGCCAGCAGACGGGGACTAGCGGGAGTATTAAATGAGCAGTTCTTC. This codes for CASRRGLAGVLNEQFF.

The CDR3 region is CASSYDRGHQPQHF. The CDR3 DNA follows: TGTGCCAGCAGTTACGACAGGGGTCATCAGCCCCAGCATTTT. The chain is built from TRBV6-5 and TRBJ1-5, with 8 bases that match TRBD1. This CDR3 comprises 14 residues. The V and J ends lost 2 bases and 5 bases, in that order; junction bases with no gene match: 2. Germline values: CDR1 MNHEY, CDR2 SVGAGI.

The genes are TRBV19 and TRBJ2-7; 8 positions match TRBD1. V lost 6 bases, J lost 0 bases, and 4 bases stayed unmatched. Looked up from germline, CDR1 is LNHDA and CDR2 is SQIVND (reference sequence). This CDR3 comprises 14 residues. In DNA, the CDR3 is TGTGCCAGTAGAGCCGGGACAGGCTCCTACGAGCAGTACTTC. It codes for CASRAGTGSYEQYF.

V gene TRBV7-6 combines with J gene TRBJ2-3, with D perhaps being TRBD1 or TRBD2 (6 bases each). The germline V and J ends were trimmed by 3 bases and 6 bases, with 10 bases remaining between them. The CDR3 runs to 13 residues. Germline V gene lookup returns CDR1 SGHVS and CDR2 FNYEAQ. For the CDR3, the DNA is TGTGCCAGCAGCTTGGGGGGCTCGGATACGCAGTATTTT. This codes for CASSLGGSDTQYF.

V and J are TRBV28 and TRBJ2-7; D gene unclear. The germline gives CDR1 MDHEN, CDR2 SYDVKM. Trimming removed 2 bases from V and 3 bases from J, with 11 bases in between. The length of the CDR3 is 14 residues. DNA for the CDR3: TGTGCCAGCAGTTTAGTGCAGAGTTACTACGAGCAGTACTTC. Translating gives CASSLVQSYYEQYF.